The 29 T cell receptor beta chains reported below all come from one sample, sequenced in a study of blood T cells in healthy people across ages. With a J-beta primer mix and a sample-barcoded 5' primer, a second PCR ran roughly 6 to 11 cycles. From the 5' RACE reads, TCRdb called clonotypes with MiXCR, one entry per CDR3 protein. Of over a million distinct CDR3 sequences listed, approximately 39% are singletons. The sequencing input was blood. The receptors were gathered from a woman under 30 in good health.

The chain recombines TRBV4-3 with TRBJ2-1; D gene ambiguous. CDR1 and CDR2 from the germline V gene are LGHNA and YSLEER. This CDR3 has 13 amino acids. Trimming pared 1 base from V and 10 bases from J, leaving 11 bases between. The CDR3 DNA sequence: TGCGCCAGCAGCCAAGTGGTCCGGGTAGAGCAGTTCTTC. Translation: CASSQVVRVEQFF.

This clonotype was seen just once. The chain uses TRBV5-1 and TRBJ1-1, with D hard to call. Germline CDR1 reads SGHRS; CDR2 reads YFSETQ. The CDR3 is made up of 14 amino acids. V lost 4 bases and J lost 0, with 10 bases in between. The CDR3 nucleotides read TGCGCCAGCAGCGAAAGAGTGATGAACACTGAAGCTTTCTTT. Protein product: CASSERVMNTEAFF.

This chain links TRBV7-9 with TRBJ1-5, with 9 bases that match TRBD1. CDR3 length equals 15 residues. Germline assignment: CDR1 SEHNR and CDR2 FQNEAQ (reference sequence). Losses at the gene ends were 1 base for V and 6 bases for J; bases not matched to a gene: 4. CDR3 nucleotides: TGTGCCAGCAGCTTAGGGACAGGGGTTCGTCAGCCCCAGCATTTT. It is translated as CASSLGTGVRQPQHF.

This chain joins TRBV6-8 and TRBJ1-5; TRBD1 might be the D (6 bases). V was cut by 0 bases and J by 3 bases, with 9 bases left in between. This CDR3 is 15 amino acids long. The germline CDR1 and CDR2 sequences are MNHGY and SAAAGT. CDR3 DNA: TGTGCCAGCAGTTACTCTCGGGACACCAATCAGCCCCAGCATTTT. It encodes CASSYSRDTNQPQHF.

The chain links TRBV2 to TRBJ1-2, with D hard to call. Germline CDR1 reads SNHLY; CDR2 reads FYNNEI. The V end lost 2 bases, the J end lost 6 bases, and 7 bases lay between the germline ends. The CDR3 totals 12 residues. The CDR3 sequence is CASSELTHGYTF. The CDR3 DNA reads as TGTGCCAGCAGTGAATTAACCCATGGCTACACCTTC.

V and J are TRBV6-5 and TRBJ2-5, with 9 nucleotides matching TRBD1. The J call may not be correct, given that the DNA end is closer to TRBJ2-1. Germline CDR1 is MNHEY and CDR2 is SVGAGI. The length of the CDR3 is 12 residues. The CDR3 DNA follows: TGTGCCAACACAGGGGGCCAAGAGACCCAGTTCTTC. This gives the protein CANTGGQETQFF.

The chain has TRBV20-1 and TRBJ2-1, with 12 positions matching TRBD2. The DNA end lines up better with TRBJ2-7; the J call may be wrong. Germline loops: CDR1 DFQATT, CDR2 SNEGSKA (reference sequence). The length of the CDR3 is 18 residues. DNA for the CDR3: TGCAGTGCTGGGGGGACTAGCGGGCCCTGGATGGAATACAATGAGCAGTACTTC. It yields the protein CSAGGTSGPWMEYNEQYF.

The chain recombines TRBV14 with TRBJ2-1, with unresolved D. CDR3 length equals 15 residues. Deletions cut 2 bases from V and 0 bases from J, with 8 bases between. Germline assignment: CDR1 SGHDN and CDR2 FVKESK. For the CDR3, the DNA is TGTGCCAGCAGCCAATTGTACGGCTCCTACAATGAGCAGTTCTTC. It specifies CASSQLYGSYNEQFF. Full variable domain (rest looked up from reference TRBV14 and TRBJ2-1): EAGVTQFPSHSVIEKGQTVTLRCDPISGHDNLYWYRRVMGKEIKFLLHFVKESKQDESGMPNNRFLAERTGGTYSTLKVQPAELEDSGVYFCASSQLYGSYNEQFFGPGTRLTVL.

CDR3 nucleotide sequence: TGTGCCAGCAGCTCGACGGGACACAGCACAGATACGCAGTATTTT. Amino acids: CASSSTGHSTDTQYF. The chain carries TRBV7-2 and TRBJ2-3; weak D call: TRBD1 (6 bases). Deletions cut 4 bases from V and 0 bases from J, with 11 bases between. The V gene's germline CDR1 is SGHTA and CDR2 FQGNSA. CDR3 length: 15 amino acids.

As concerns this clonotype: Germline and junction disagree at one end, which may indicate a read error. The chain is built from TRBV20-1 and TRBJ1-5; D is unresolved. In germline, CDR1 is DFQATT, CDR2 SNEGSKA (reference sequence). The CDR3 consists of 15 residues. CDR3 sequence reads: CNARMGRGTNQPQHF. The CDR3 nucleotides are TGCAATGCTAGAATGGGTAGAGGAACAAATCAGCCCCAGCATTTT.

The chain links TRBV20-1 to TRBJ1-1, with TRBD1 matching over 8 bases. V was pared by 5 bases and J by 1 base, with 12 bases of the junction left unmatched. Germline V lookup: CDR1 DFQATT, CDR2 SNEGSKA (reference sequence). CDR3 length equals 16 residues. CDR3 bases: TGCAGTGCTGATATAAACAGGGGGTGGAGGAACACTGAAGCTTTCTTT. It specifies CSADINRGWRNTEAFF.

The CDR3 sequence is CASLRLAGRADTQYF. The CDR3 DNA reads as TGTGCCAGCCTCCGACTAGCGGGCCGGGCGGATACGCAGTATTTT. The chain uses TRBV27 and TRBJ2-3, with 10 bases identical to TRBD2. This CDR3 is built from 15 residues. Germline lookup yields CDR1 MNHEY and CDR2 SMNVEV (reference sequence). V trimming: 8 bases; J trimming: 6 bases; junction bases outside the gene matches: 11.

The chain employs TRBV4-1 and TRBJ1-2; 9 positions match TRBD1. The CDR3 consists of 19 residues. Germline CDR1 MGHRA, CDR2 YSYEKL. Trimming at V came to 1 base and at J to 4 bases, leaving 16 bases not matched to a gene. The CDR3 DNA sequence: TGCGCCAGCAGCCAAGGACCCCGTTTATCTGGACAGGGGATCTATGGCTACACCTTC. Encoded protein: CASSQGPRLSGQGIYGYTF.

This chain links TRBV20-1 with TRBJ1-1; D unresolved. Germline loops: CDR1 DFQATT, CDR2 SNEGSKA (reference sequence). V dropped 6 bases and J dropped 1 base, with 9 bases sitting between them. CDR3 length: 12 residues. As DNA, the CDR3 is TGCAGTGCCCCCCGAGGGAACACTGAAGCTTTCTTT. Translated: CSAPRGNTEAFF.

The V and J genes are TRBV7-9 and TRBJ2-3, with a tentative D call TRBD2 (6 bases). V was clipped by 6 bases and J by 0 bases, with 13 bases between them. This CDR3 has 15 amino acids. CDR1 is SEHNR and CDR2 is FQNEAQ in the germline V gene (reference sequence). In DNA, the CDR3 is TGTGCCAGCAGGGAATTGGGGACTAGCACAGATACGCAGTATTTT. Translating it yields CASRELGTSTDTQYF.

V and J are TRBV6-2 or TRBV6-3 and TRBJ2-1; D might be TRBD1 or TRBD2, each matching 5 bases. Germline-derived CDR1 and CDR2 are MNHEY and SVGEGT. Trimming removed 5 bases from V and 5 bases from J, with 22 bases in between. The CDR3 covers 17 residues. The CDR3 nucleotides are TGTGCCAGCAGTCTCTTCAGGGATAGTGGGGGTAACAATGAGCAGTTCTTC. Its protein is CASSLFRDSGGNNEQFF.

This clonotype occurred a few times. The V and J genes are TRBV11-3 and TRBJ2-1; D is perhaps TRBD2 (7 bases). Deletions cut 5 bases from V and 7 bases from J, with 21 bases between. CDR1 SGHNT and CDR2 YENEEA come from the germline V gene. CDR3 size: 16 residues. CDR3: CASSPTGGLIRNEQFF. The CDR3 coding sequence is TGTGCCAGCAGCCCAACGGGGGGCCTCATACGGAATGAGCAGTTCTTC.

This chain uses TRBV6-2 or TRBV6-3 with TRBJ2-6, with D unresolved. Germline V gene lookup returns CDR1 MNHEY and CDR2 SVGEGT. Trimming removed 8 bases from V and 0 bases from J, with 5 bases in between. This CDR3 is built from 13 residues. For the CDR3, the DNA is TGTGCCAGCCTACTCTCTGGGGCCAACGTCCTGACTTTC. Protein product: CASLLSGANVLTF.

The chain combines TRBV5-1 with TRBJ2-7; 8 bases map to TRBD1. J was trimmed by 3 bases and V by 4 bases; bases with no gene match: 6. The CDR3 is 14 residues long. Germline V gene sequence: CDR1 SGHRS, CDR2 YFSETQ. CDR3 protein: CASSLVDRVYEQYF. In DNA form, the CDR3 reads TGCGCCAGCAGCCTAGTGGACAGGGTCTACGAGCAGTACTTC. Variable domain in full (rest from reference TRBV5-1 and TRBJ2-7): KAGVTQTPRYLIKTRGQQVTLSCSPISGHRSVSWYQQTPGQGLQFLFEYFSETQRNKGNFPGRFSGRQFSNSRSEMNVSTLELGDSALYLCASSLVDRVYEQYFGPGTRLTVT.

This clonotype came up a few times. The chain employs TRBV12-3 or TRBV12-4 and TRBJ1-6; tentative D call: TRBD1 (6 bases). The CDR3 is 14 residues long. V shed 7 bases and J shed 3 bases, with 10 bases lying between them. This chain's CDR3 is CASIAQGYNSPLHF. The CDR3 bases are TGTGCCAGCATCGCACAGGGCTATAATTCACCCCTCCACTTT.

The chain joins TRBV6-2 or TRBV6-3 to TRBJ2-1; possibly TRBD1 or TRBD2 for D (5 bases each). The ends were cut back, 6 bases at V and 5 bases at J, with 11 bases in the middle. Per the germline V gene, CDR1 is MNHEY and CDR2 is SVGEGT. The CDR3 covers 13 residues. Here the CDR3 reads CASRDQGDNEQFF. CDR3 sequence (DNA): TGTGCCAGCAGGGATCAGGGAGACAATGAGCAGTTCTTC.

This clonotype has a handful of counts. The rearrangement uses TRBV2 and TRBJ2-5, with 9 positions matching TRBD2. The J call is in doubt because the DNA end fits TRBJ2-7 better. The CDR3 length is 14 residues. Per germline, CDR1 SNHLY and CDR2 FYNNEI. CDR3 residues: CASGLAQAGDEQYF. The CDR3 DNA reads TGTGCCAGCGGACTAGCGCAAGCAGGGGACGAGCAGTACTTC.

The rearrangement links TRBV29-1 to TRBJ2-1; unclear D gene. The J call may be wrong; the DNA end is better matched by TRBJ2-7. This CDR3 region has 15 residues. Per the germline V gene, CDR1 is SQVTM and CDR2 is ANQGSEA. CDR3 region: CSVALIYSSYNEQYF. The CDR3, as DNA: TGCAGCGTCGCTCTTATCTATAGCTCCTACAATGAGCAGTACTTC.

The chain combines TRBV20-1 with TRBJ2-4, with 13 bases matching TRBD2. The end of the DNA is better explained by TRBJ2-5, so the J call may be wrong. This CDR3 has 15 amino acids. Germline V gene lookup returns CDR1 DFQATT and CDR2 SNEGSKA (reference sequence). The CDR3 sequence: CSAQLAGGDWETQYF. The CDR3 DNA reads as TGCAGTGCTCAACTAGCGGGAGGGGATTGGGAGACCCAGTACTTC.

This sequence joins TRBV24-1 and TRBJ1-4, with TRBD1 matching 9 bases. V gave up 3 bases and J gave up 3 bases; unmatched junction bases: 13. This CDR3 has 19 amino acids. CDR1 and CDR2 (germline): KGHDR, SFDVKD. This chain's CDR3 is CATSDPCDRGSFANEKLFF. DNA of the CDR3: TGTGCCACCAGTGATCCGTGCGACAGGGGGAGTTTTGCTAATGAAAAACTGTTTTTT.

This clonotype showed up just a few times. The chain recombines TRBV9 with TRBJ2-3, with 9 positions matching TRBD2. V gave up 4 bases and J gave up 2 bases; unmatched junction bases: 5. There are 15 residues in the CDR3. CDR1 is SGDLS, CDR2 YYNGEE, per germline. The CDR3 nucleotides are TGTGCCAGCAGCAGTCCTAGCGGGGCCACAGATACGCAGTATTTT. Translation: CASSSPSGATDTQYF.

The chain recombines TRBV9 with TRBJ1-2; 11 nucleotides line up with TRBD1. This CDR3 spans 16 amino acids. The V gene's germline CDR1 is SGDLS and CDR2 YYNGEE. The V segment lost 0 bases and the J segment 4 bases; nucleotides outside the gene matches: 5. The CDR3 protein is CASSVGGTGGFYGYTF. The CDR3 region has the DNA TGTGCCAGCAGCGTAGGGGGGACAGGGGGATTCTATGGCTACACCTTC.

The chain employs TRBV27 and TRBJ2-1; the D gene is possibly TRBD2 (6 bases). The CDR3 loop spans 15 amino acids. Germline CDR1 MNHEY, CDR2 SMNVEV (reference sequence). Trimming stripped 5 bases from V and 4 bases from J, with 15 bases between. CDR3 DNA: TGTGCCAGCAGTATTGAGACGGGGGTTTACAATGAGCAGTTCTTC. Translated, it gives CASSIETGVYNEQFF.

This clonotype was counted a few times. This may be a read error, as it is one base from a much larger clone. The chain carries TRBV29-1 and TRBJ2-1, with 7 bases matching TRBD1. There are 15 residues in the CDR3. Germline trimming cut 4 bases from V and 9 bases from J; bases unmatched to any gene: 15. Germline CDR1 reads SQVTM; CDR2 reads ANQGSEA. CDR3 in amino acids: CSVVGTVLIAIEQFF. CDR3 sequence (DNA): TGCAGCGTTGTAGGGACAGTGTTAATAGCGATTGAGCAGTTCTTC.